This T cell receptor (beta chain) was sequenced during a study of T cell responses to AZD1222 COVID-19 vaccine. This CDR3 comprises 18 residues. Germline V gene data show CDR1 as LGHNA and CDR2 as YSLEER. Trimming took 2 bases from V and 2 from J, leaving 19 bases between them. General study results and limits: Repertoires were sampled only after the peak T cell response.

Profiling relied on immunoSEQ multiplex PCR, and the TCRdb table lists in-frame clones only, not all of them. Altogether 120,000 to 150,000 clones are present, 85% to 95% being singletons, with the ten largest covering 0.75% to 1%. Of note for this clone: Its cognate antigen is unknown.

This receptor was identified in an adult in good health. The chain employs TRBV4-3 and TRBJ1-5; perhaps TRBD1 as D (5 bases). Sequencing was performed on peripheral blood, taken on day 0 of MenACWY control vaccination. CDR3 nucleotide sequence: TGCGCCAGCAGCCAATTCTTCTATGGGGCTTCGGGCAATCAGCCCCAGCATTTT. Its translation is CASSQFFYGASGNQPQHF.